These 23 T cell receptor beta chains share one sample of origin, sequenced in a study of blood T cells in healthy people across ages. Alongside a J-beta primer mix, a sample-barcoded 5' primer served in a second PCR lasting 7 to 11 cycles. TCRdb re-called the 5' RACE reads through MiXCR, storing one row per CDR3 protein. The sample yields just over 1 million distinct CDR3 sequences, less than 50% seen once. The source material was blood. These receptors all stem from a woman aged 55 to 70 in good health.

The chain links TRBV27 to TRBJ1-4; D call uncertain. The V gene lost 5 bases and the J gene lost 6 bases, with 16 bases spanning the gap. Germline lookup yields CDR1 MNHEY and CDR2 SMNVEV (reference sequence). The CDR3 extends over 15 amino acids. CDR3 nucleotide sequence: TGTGCCAGCAGTCCGAGACAAAACACCTATGAAAAACTGTTTTTT. This codes for CASSPRQNTYEKLFF.

The V call is TRBV5-1, the J call TRBJ2-7; 9 positions agree with TRBD2. V trimming: 0 bases; J trimming: 6 bases; junction bases outside the gene matches: 13. The CDR3 loop spans 17 amino acids. Germline V gene sequence: CDR1 SGHRS, CDR2 YFSETQ. This CDR3 reads CASSLESLISGSSEQYF. DNA for the CDR3: TGCGCCAGCAGCTTGGAGAGCCTTATTAGCGGGAGCAGCGAGCAGTACTTC.

This clonotype has a handful of counts. The chain is built from TRBV25-1 and TRBJ2-7, with D unresolved. The CDR3 spans 15 residues. Germline CDR1 MGHDK, CDR2 SYGVNS. V was trimmed by 1 base and J by 3 bases, leaving 13 bases between them. Written as DNA, the CDR3 is TGTGCCAGCAGTGAATGGTCCCGCTCGGGCTACGAGCAGTACTTC. This sequence encodes CASSEWSRSGYEQYF.

This chain joins TRBV28 and TRBJ1-2; D remains ambiguous. In germline, CDR1 is MDHEN, CDR2 SYDVKM. The CDR3 has 16 amino acids. V lost 5 bases and J lost 6, with 22 bases in between. The CDR3 DNA reads TGTGCCAGCAGTCCCATCAGGCCGAAGGGAACGCATGGCTACACCTTC. It specifies CASSPIRPKGTHGYTF.

This clonotype has a handful of counts. The chain employs TRBV25-1 and TRBJ2-7; 12 bases line up with TRBD1. Germline V gives CDR1 MGHDK, CDR2 SYGVNS. There are 14 residues in the CDR3. V was clipped by 4 bases and J by 5 bases; unmatched bases: 3. CDR3 sequence reads: CASSGGTGGDEQYF. The CDR3, as DNA: TGTGCCAGCAGTGGTGGGACAGGGGGCGACGAGCAGTACTTC.

This clonotype was detected only a few times. CDR3 region: CASSLDLLTSGITHTQYF. CDR3 sequence (DNA): TGTGCCAGCAGCTTAGATCTTCTGACTAGCGGGATTACCCATACGCAGTATTTT. The chain couples TRBV11-2 to TRBJ2-3; TRBD2 matches 11 bases. The V gene's germline CDR1 is SGHAT and CDR2 FQNNGV. With 0 bases clipped from V and 7 bases from J, the junction kept 12 bases outside the gene matches. This CDR3 region has 18 residues. The full variable domain, completed using reference TRBV11-2 and TRBJ2-3, is EAGVAQSPRYKIIEKRQSVAFWCNPISGHATLYWYQQILGQGPKLLIQFQNNGVVDDSQLPKDRFSAERLKGVDSTLKIQPAKLEDSAVYLCASSLDLLTSGITHTQYFGPGTRLTVL.

The chain uses TRBV9 and TRBJ2-1; D gene ambiguous. V was shortened by 0 bases and J by 8 bases, with 9 bases between the two germline ends. Germline CDR1 is SGDLS and CDR2 is YYNGEE. This CDR3 is built from 13 residues. CDR3 nucleotides: TGTGCCAGCAGCGTAGGAACCGTCGATGAGCAGTTCTTC. Protein product: CASSVGTVDEQFF.

The gene calls are TRBV2 and TRBJ1-5; D perhaps matches TRBD1 (6 bases). The CDR3 extends over 15 amino acids. The germline V gene has CDR1 SNHLY and CDR2 FYNNEI. The V and J ends lost 8 bases and 1 base respectively, with 15 bases between them. The CDR3 spells CASERSQGSNQPQHF. The CDR3 coding sequence is TGTGCCAGCGAGAGAAGTCAGGGGAGCAATCAGCCCCAGCATTTT.

As for this clonotype: One base away lies a much larger clone, so this may be a sequencing read error. The chain carries TRBV9 and TRBJ2-4; D possibly corresponds to TRBD2 (6 bases). The end of the DNA aligns better with TRBJ2-5, so the J call may be wrong. CDR3 length: 14 residues. The germline gives CDR1 SGDLS, CDR2 YYNGEE. CDR3 sequence (DNA): TGTGCCAGCAGCGTGGCGGGGAGTAGGGGGACCCAGTACTTC. Its protein product is CASSVAGSRGTQYF.

This clonotype was counted a few times. This chain connects TRBV3-1 to TRBJ2-5; D not resolved. V was clipped by 1 base and J by 1 base, with 4 bases between them. Germline lookup yields CDR1 LGHDT and CDR2 YNNKEL (reference sequence). The CDR3 has 13 residues. CDR3 in DNA: TGTGCCAGCAGCCAAGTATCCCAAGAGACCCAGTACTTC. It yields the protein CASSQVSQETQYF.

The rearrangement links TRBV5-1 to TRBJ1-4; maybe TRBD1 (6 bases). CDR1 SGHRS and CDR2 YFSETQ come from the germline V gene. Trimming pared 0 bases from V and 8 bases from J, leaving 11 bases between. The CDR3 covers 14 residues. The CDR3 loop is CASSLDGGREKLFF. The CDR3 coding sequence is TGCGCCAGCAGCTTGGACGGGGGGCGAGAAAAACTGTTTTTT. Looking up the rest from reference TRBV5-1 and TRBJ1-4 gives the full variable domain: KAGVTQTPRYLIKTRGQQVTLSCSPISGHRSVSWYQQTPGQGLQFLFEYFSETQRNKGNFPGRFSGRQFSNSRSEMNVSTLELGDSALYLCASSLDGGREKLFFGSGTQLSVL.

The genes are TRBV27 and TRBJ1-5; D not resolved. The CDR3 consists of 15 residues. V lost 0 bases, J lost 0 bases, and 6 bases lay in between. Germline lookup yields CDR1 MNHEY and CDR2 SMNVEV (reference sequence). The CDR3 reads CASSLSVDSNQPQHF. The CDR3 DNA reads as TGTGCCAGCAGTTTATCGGTGGATAGCAATCAGCCCCAGCATTTT.

This clonotype was observed at least ten times. CDR3 coding DNA: TGCGCCAGCAGCTTGGATCCCAGGGGAAGGGTCGAGCAGTACTTC. It codes for CASSLDPRGRVEQYF. This chain joins TRBV5-1 and TRBJ2-7, with D possibly matching TRBD1 (6 bases). Germline lookup yields CDR1 SGHRS and CDR2 YFSETQ. The CDR3 runs to 15 residues. V gave up 0 bases and J gave up 6 bases, with 16 bases separating them.

This chain links TRBV20-1 with TRBJ2-1; 8 nucleotides agree with TRBD2. With 2 bases clipped from V and 7 bases from J, the junction kept 19 bases outside the gene matches. The CDR3 extends over 18 amino acids. CDR1 is DFQATT and CDR2 is SNEGSKA in the germline V gene (reference sequence). The DNA for the CDR3 is TGCAGTGCTAGATCCCTGCCGGGGGTAGCGGGAATTGAGAATGAGCAGTTCTTC. Encoded protein: CSARSLPGVAGIENEQFF.

The chain recombines TRBV12-3 or TRBV12-4 with TRBJ2-5; possible D gene TRBD2, 7 bases. Trimming pared 7 bases from V and 4 bases from J, leaving 19 bases between. This CDR3 spans 15 amino acids. In DNA form, the CDR3 reads TGTGCCAGCACCGGGGGGTGGGGGCGTGGAGAGACCCAGTACTTC. Its protein is CASTGGWGRGETQYF.

In this sample, this clonotype turned up a few times. The V and J genes are TRBV4-2 and TRBJ1-6; no clear D gene. Trimming stripped 8 bases from V and 7 bases from J, with 15 bases between. From germline, CDR1 is LGHNA and CDR2 YNFKEQ. CDR3 length: 14 amino acids. Here the CDR3 reads CASGTGVVNSPLHF. CDR3 in DNA: TGTGCCAGCGGAACCGGGGTGGTGAATTCACCCCTCCACTTT.

As concerns this clonotype: A much larger clone sits a single nucleotide away, making a read error possible. This sequence joins TRBV29-1 and TRBJ2-5, with 7 bases fitting TRBD1. The trim removed 6 bases at V and 13 bases at J, leaving 11 bases unmatched. The CDR3 totals 11 residues. The V gene's germline CDR1 is SQVTM and CDR2 ANQGSEA. The CDR3 protein is CSVRSGGQTYF. The CDR3 DNA reads as TGCAGCGTGCGCTCAGGGGGACAGACGTACTTC.

The CDR3 loop is CASKYSGKTQETQYF. Here the CDR3 DNA reads TGCGCCAGCAAGTATAGCGGGAAGACACAAGAGACCCAGTACTTC. The chain couples TRBV5-1 to TRBJ2-5; 8 nucleotides match TRBD2. CDR1 is SGHRS, CDR2 YFSETQ, per germline. V trimming: 6 bases; J trimming: 2 bases; junction bases outside the gene matches: 9. CDR3 length: 15 residues.

This clonotype was picked up one time. The genes are TRBV27 and TRBJ2-7; tentative D call: TRBD2 (5 bases). The CDR3 is 15 amino acids. Per germline, CDR1 MNHEY and CDR2 SMNVEV (reference sequence). V dropped 7 bases and J dropped 2 bases, with 18 bases sitting between them. The DNA of the CDR3 is TGTGCCAGCAAAAGAGAAGGGAGTGGGGCCTACGAGCAGTACTTC. Protein: CASKREGSGAYEQYF.

The V gene is TRBV12-3 or TRBV12-4, the J gene TRBJ1-2; 7 bases match TRBD1. Trimming removed 8 bases from V and 3 bases from J; junction bases left unmatched: 3. The CDR3 consists of 12 residues. In DNA, the CDR3 is TGTGCCAGCCTCACAGGGGACTATGGCTACACCTTC. Its protein is CASLTGDYGYTF.

In its sample, this clonotype was seen a few times. CDR3 loop: CASSLTLRGIAKNIQYF. CDR3 DNA: TGTGCCAGCAGCTTAACCCTCAGGGGAATAGCCAAAAACATTCAGTACTTC. The rearrangement joins TRBV7-9 to TRBJ2-4; D may be TRBD1 (6 bases). The CDR3 sequence is 17 residues long. Germline V lookup: CDR1 SEHNR, CDR2 FQNEAQ (reference sequence). Trimming removed 2 bases from V and 0 bases from J, with 14 bases in between.

This clonotype was seen a few times. The rearrangement uses TRBV7-8 and TRBJ2-1; D uncertain. Germline lookup yields CDR1 SGHVS and CDR2 FQNEAQ. V lost 5 bases and J lost 9, with 14 bases in between. The CDR3 extends over 13 amino acids. CDR3 protein: CASSPDRSREQFF. The CDR3 coding sequence is TGTGCCAGCAGCCCAGACCGGAGCCGTGAGCAGTTCTTC.

This clonotype was found a few times. V usage is TRBV6-5 and J usage is TRBJ2-3; the match to TRBD2 covers 12 bases. CDR1 is MNHEY and CDR2 is SVGAGI in the germline V gene. This CDR3 has 17 residues. Trimming removed 4 bases from V and 6 bases from J; junction bases left unmatched: 11. As DNA, the CDR3 is TGTGCCAGCAGTTCTCCTCGACTAGCGGGAGTTCGTGATACGCAGTATTTT. Translated, it gives CASSSPRLAGVRDTQYF.